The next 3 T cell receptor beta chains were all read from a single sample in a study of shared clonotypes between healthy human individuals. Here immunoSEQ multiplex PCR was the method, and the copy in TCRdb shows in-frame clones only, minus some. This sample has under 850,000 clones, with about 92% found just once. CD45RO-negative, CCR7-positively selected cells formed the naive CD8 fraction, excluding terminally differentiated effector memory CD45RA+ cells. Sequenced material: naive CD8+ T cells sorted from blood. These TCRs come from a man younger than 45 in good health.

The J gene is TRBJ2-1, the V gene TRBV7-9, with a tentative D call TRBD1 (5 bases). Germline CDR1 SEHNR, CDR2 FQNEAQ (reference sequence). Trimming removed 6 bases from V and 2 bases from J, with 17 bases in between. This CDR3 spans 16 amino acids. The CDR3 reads CASSNTRLGPYNEQFF. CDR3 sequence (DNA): TGTGCCAGCAGTAACACACGGCTGGGGCCCTACAATGAGCAGTTCTTC.

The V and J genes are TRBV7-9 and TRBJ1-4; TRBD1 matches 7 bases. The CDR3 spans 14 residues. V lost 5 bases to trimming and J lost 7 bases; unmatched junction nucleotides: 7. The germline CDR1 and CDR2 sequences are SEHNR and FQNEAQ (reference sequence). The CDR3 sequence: CASSLTGRGEKLFF. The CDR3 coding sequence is TGTGCCAGCAGCCTGACAGGGCGAGGTGAAAAACTGTTTTTT.

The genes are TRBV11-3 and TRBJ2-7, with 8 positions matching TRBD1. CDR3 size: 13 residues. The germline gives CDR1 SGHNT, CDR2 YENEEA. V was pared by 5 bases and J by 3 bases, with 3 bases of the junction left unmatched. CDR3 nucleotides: TGTGCCAGCAGCGCTGGACAGGGCTACGAGCAGTACTTC. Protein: CASSAGQGYEQYF.